The rows below give T cell receptor beta chains drawn from one sample of a study of shared clonotypes between healthy human individuals. TCRdb's table, derived via immunoSEQ multiplex PCR, lists solely in-frame clones and lacks some. The data show some 2 million clones, about 95% seen once. What was sequenced was naive CD8+ T cells sorted from blood. The source of these receptors is a man aged 18 to 30 in good health. The CDR3 runs from the conserved cysteine through the conserved F or W. D genes are given only for firm matches.

d_gene	v_gene	j_gene	CDR3aa	CDR3nt
TRBD2	TRBV5-1	TRBJ2-2	CASSLATSGGPHTGELFF	TGCGCCAGCAGCTTGGCGACTAGCGGGGGCCCCCACACCGGGGAGCTGTTTTTT
.	TRBV5-1	TRBJ2-3	CASSRVASVADTQYF	TGCGCCAGCAGCAGGGTGGCTAGCGTTGCAGATACGCAGTATTTT
.	TRBV5-1	TRBJ2-7	CASSSAGGDSSSEQYF	TGCGCCAGCAGCTCCGCCGGAGGGGACAGCTCTTCCGAGCAGTACTTC
.	TRBV6-1	TRBJ2-7	CASRDVWQGGREQYF	TGTGCCAGCAGGGATGTGTGGCAGGGGGGCCGCGAGCAGTACTTC
TRBD1	TRBV27	TRBJ2-5	CASRTDRDLHETQYF	TGTGCCAGCAGGACGGACAGGGATTTACATGAGACCCAGTACTTC
TRBD1	TRBV28	TRBJ2-7	CASTGAGQVGPYEQYF	TGTGCCAGCACCGGGGCGGGACAGGTGGGACCCTACGAGCAGTACTTC
.	TRBV1	TRBJ1-2	CTSSQLDRGDYGYTF	TGCACCAGCAGCCAACTGGACAGGGGGGACTATGGCTACACCTTC
.	TRBV5-4	TRBJ1-1	CASSLRGVPEAFF	TGTGCCAGCAGCTTGAGGGGGGTCCCTGAAGCTTTCTTT
.	TRBV10-3	TRBJ2-7	CAISESGQSYEQYF	TGTGCCATCAGTGAGTCGGGTCAGTCCTACGAGCAGTACTTC
TRBD2	TRBV7-9	TRBJ2-2	CASSLKGDYNTGELFF	TGTGCCAGCAGCTTAAAAGGGGACTATAACACCGGGGAGCTGTTTTTT
.	TRBV7-9	TRBJ1-2	CASSLGDNFYGYTF	TGTGCCAGCAGCTTAGGGGACAACTTCTATGGCTACACCTTC
.	TRBV11-2	TRBJ2-7	CASSLRAAYEQYF	TGTGCCAGCAGCTTAAGGGCGGCCTACGAGCAGTACTTC
.	TRBV5-8	TRBJ1-2	CASSLVAGAYGYTF	TGTGCCAGCAGCTTGGTGGCGGGCGCGTATGGCTACACCTTC
.	TRBV4-1	TRBJ1-2	CASSQEGAPGDYGYTF	TGCGCCAGCAGCCAAGAGGGGGCCCCCGGGGACTATGGCTACACCTTC
TRBD1	TRBV9	TRBJ1-6	CASGTGDNSPLHF	TGTGCCAGCGGGACAGGGGATAATTCACCCCTCCACTTT
.	TRBV13	TRBJ2-3	CASSPSPGAGDTQYF	TGTGCCAGCAGCCCGTCCCCCGGGGCGGGGGATACGCAGTATTTT
TRBD1	TRBV27	TRBJ1-1	CASSLSVTGPVTEAFF	TGTGCCAGCAGTTTATCCGTGACAGGGCCGGTCACTGAAGCTTTCTTT